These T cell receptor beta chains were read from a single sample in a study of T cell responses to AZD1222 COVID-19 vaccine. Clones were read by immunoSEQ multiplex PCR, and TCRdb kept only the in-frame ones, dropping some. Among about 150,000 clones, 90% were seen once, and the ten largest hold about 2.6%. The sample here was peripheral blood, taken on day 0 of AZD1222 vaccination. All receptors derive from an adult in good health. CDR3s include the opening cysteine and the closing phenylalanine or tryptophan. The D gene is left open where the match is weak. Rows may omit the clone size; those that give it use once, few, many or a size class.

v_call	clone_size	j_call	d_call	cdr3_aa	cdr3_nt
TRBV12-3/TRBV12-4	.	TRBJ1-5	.	CASSFGGGQPQHF	TGTGCCAGCAGTTTTGGGGGAGGGCAGCCCCAGCATTTT
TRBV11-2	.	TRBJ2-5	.	CASSLGVRGLGETQYF	TGTGCCAGCAGCTTAGGGGTCCGGGGATTGGGAGAGACCCAGTACTTC
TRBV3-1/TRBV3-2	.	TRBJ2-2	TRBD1	CASSRTGTGTGELFF	TGTGCCAGCAGCCGGACCGGGACAGGGACCGGGGAGCTGTTTTTT
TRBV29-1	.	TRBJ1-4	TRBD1	CSARTGGEKLFF	TGCAGCGCTCGGACAGGGGGTGAAAAACTGTTTTTT
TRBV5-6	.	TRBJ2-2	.	CASSWGSPNTGELFF	TGTGCCAGCAGCTGGGGATCCCCGAACACCGGGGAGCTGTTTTTT
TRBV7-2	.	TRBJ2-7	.	CASSGSTDSPNEQYF	TGTGCCAGCAGCGGTAGTACGGACTCGCCGAATGAGCAGTACTTC
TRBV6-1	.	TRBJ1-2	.	CASSERSSTGYGYTF	TGTGCCAGCAGTGAACGGTCCAGTACTGGCTATGGCTACACCTTC
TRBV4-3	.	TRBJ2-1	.	CASSQDQGGDNEQFF	TGCGCCAGCAGCCAAGATCAAGGGGGGGACAATGAGCAGTTCTTC
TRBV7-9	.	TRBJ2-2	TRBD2	CASNLLAGVAGELFF	TGTGCCAGCAATTTACTAGCGGGGGTCGCCGGGGAGCTGTTTTTT
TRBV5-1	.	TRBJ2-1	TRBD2	CASSLASGGDVEQFF	TGCGCCAGCAGCTTGGCCAGCGGGGGGGACGTTGAGCAGTTCTTC
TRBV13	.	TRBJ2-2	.	CASSRNRAGELFF	TGTGCCAGCAGCCGGAACAGGGCCGGGGAGCTGTTTTTT
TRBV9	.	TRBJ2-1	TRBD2	CASSLSGGYVNEQFF	TGTGCCAGCAGCCTTAGCGGGGGGTACGTCAATGAGCAGTTCTTC
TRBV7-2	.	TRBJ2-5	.	CASRRDFQETQYF	TGTGCCAGCAGGCGGGACTTCCAAGAGACCCAGTACTTC
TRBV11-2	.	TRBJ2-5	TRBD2	CASSLNSGGARTQYF	TGTGCCAGCAGCTTAAATAGCGGGGGGGCCCGCACCCAGTACTTC
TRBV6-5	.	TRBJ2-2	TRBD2	CASSIAGGTGELFF	TGTGCCAGCAGCATAGCGGGGGGGACCGGGGAGCTGTTTTTT
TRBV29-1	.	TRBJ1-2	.	CSVEVGLNYGYTF	TGCAGCGTTGAAGTCGGATTGAACTATGGCTACACCTTC
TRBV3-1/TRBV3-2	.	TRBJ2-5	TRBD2	CASSLRTSGGETQYF	TGTGCCAGCAGCCTTCGGACTAGCGGGGGGGAGACCCAGTACTTC
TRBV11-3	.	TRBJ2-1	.	CASSLSSVNEQFF	TGTGCCAGCAGCTTAAGTTCGGTGAATGAGCAGTTCTTC
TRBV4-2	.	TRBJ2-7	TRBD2	CASSQDTSGGAYHVREQYF	TGTGCCAGCAGCCAGGATACTAGCGGGGGGGCATATCACGTCCGGGAGCAGTACTTC
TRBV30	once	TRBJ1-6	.	CAWSGLRGAYNSPLHF	TGTGCCTGGAGTGGTTTACGGGGGGCCTATAATTCACCCCTCCACTTT
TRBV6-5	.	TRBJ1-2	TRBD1	CASGGGQVANYGYTF	TGTGCCAGCGGGGGGGGACAGGTAGCTAACTATGGCTACACCTTC
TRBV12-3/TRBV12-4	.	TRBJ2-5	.	CASSLGGQETQYF	TGTGCCAGCAGTTTGGGGGGTCAAGAGACCCAGTACTTC
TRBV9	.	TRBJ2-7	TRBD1	CASSEGQGFYEQYF	TGTGCCAGCAGCGAAGGACAGGGTTTCTACGAGCAGTACTTC
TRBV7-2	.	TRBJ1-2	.	CASSDQLNYGYTF	TGTGCCAGCAGCGATCAACTAAACTATGGCTACACCTTC
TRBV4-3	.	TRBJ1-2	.	CASSQPSANYGYTF	TGCGCCAGCAGCCAACCCTCGGCCAACTATGGCTACACCTTC
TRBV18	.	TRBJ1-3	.	CASSPYAPGSGNTIYF	TGTGCCAGCTCACCGTACGCCCCGGGCTCTGGAAACACCATATATTTT
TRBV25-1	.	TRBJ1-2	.	CASRGWSHTDNYGYTF	TGTGCCAGCAGAGGTTGGAGCCATACCGATAACTATGGCTACACCTTC
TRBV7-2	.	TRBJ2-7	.	CASSPGGLAYEQYF	TGTGCCAGCAGCCCTGGAGGGTTAGCCTACGAGCAGTACTTC
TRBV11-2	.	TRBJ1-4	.	CASSLGLNEKLFF	TGTGCCAGCAGCTTAGGGCTTAATGAAAAACTGTTTTTT
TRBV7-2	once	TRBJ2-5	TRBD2	CASSLARFSGGAPQETQYF	TGTGCCAGCAGCTTAGCGCGGTTTAGCGGGGGGGCCCCCCAAGAGACCCAGTACTTC
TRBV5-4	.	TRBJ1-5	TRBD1	CASSQGAGQPQHF	TGTGCCAGCAGCCAGGGGGCCGGTCAGCCCCAGCATTTT
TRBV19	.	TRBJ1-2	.	CASRAGAIRGYTF	TGTGCCAGTAGGGCGGGCGCGATTCGTGGCTACACCTTC
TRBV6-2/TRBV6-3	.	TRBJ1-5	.	CASSPTAGSNQPQHF	TGTGCCAGCAGCCCTACTGCCGGTAGCAATCAGCCCCAGCATTTT
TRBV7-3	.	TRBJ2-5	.	CASSLSGDRQETQYF	TGTGCCAGCAGCTTATCCGGGGATCGGCAAGAGACCCAGTACTTC
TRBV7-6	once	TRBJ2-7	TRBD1	CASSTAQGANSYEQYF	TGTGCCAGCAGCACCGCACAGGGGGCTAACTCCTACGAGCAGTACTTC
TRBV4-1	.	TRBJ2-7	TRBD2	CASSQGLAGGSYEQYF	TGCGCCAGCAGCCAAGGACTAGCGGGGGGTTCCTACGAGCAGTACTTC
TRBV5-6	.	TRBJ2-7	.	CASSLGDRLAYEQYF	TGTGCCAGCAGCTTGGGGGACCGACTTGCCTACGAGCAGTACTTC
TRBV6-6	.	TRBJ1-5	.	CASRQGIYSNQPQHF	TGTGCCAGCAGACAAGGGATTTATAGCAATCAGCCCCAGCATTTT
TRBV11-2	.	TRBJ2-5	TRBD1	CASSPATDRARSTQYF	TGTGCCAGCAGCCCCGCAACTGACAGGGCGAGGTCGACCCAGTACTTC
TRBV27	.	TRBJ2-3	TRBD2	CASSLRAIAGVGTDTQYF	TGTGCCAGCAGTTTACGGGCTATAGCGGGCGTGGGCACAGATACGCAGTATTTT
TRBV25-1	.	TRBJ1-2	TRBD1	CASRRQGAGYGYTF	TGTGCCAGCAGGAGACAGGGGGCTGGATATGGCTACACCTTC
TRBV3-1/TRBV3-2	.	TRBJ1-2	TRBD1	CASSPGQAEGYTF	TGTGCCAGCAGCCCCGGACAGGCGGAGGGCTACACCTTC
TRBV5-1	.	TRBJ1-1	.	CASSLVQGGNTEAFF	TGCGCCAGCAGCTTGGTGCAGGGAGGGAACACTGAAGCTTTCTTT
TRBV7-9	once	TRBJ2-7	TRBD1	CASSGTGLRYEQYF	TGTGCCAGCAGTGGGACAGGGTTACGCTACGAGCAGTACTTC
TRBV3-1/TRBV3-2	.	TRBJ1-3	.	CASSQDPVTGNTIYF	TGTGCCAGCAGCCAAGATCCTGTCACTGGAAACACCATATATTTT
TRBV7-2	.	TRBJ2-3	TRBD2	CASSLATSGGTDTQYF	TGTGCCAGCAGCTTAGCCACTAGCGGGGGCACAGATACGCAGTATTTT
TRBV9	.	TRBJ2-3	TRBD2	CASSVVGGQGGSDTQYF	TGTGCCAGCAGCGTAGTGGGAGGGCAGGGAGGTTCAGATACGCAGTATTTT
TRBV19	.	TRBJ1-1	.	CASRPGLGRGEAFF	TGTGCCAGCCGGCCGGGGTTGGGTAGGGGTGAAGCTTTCTTT
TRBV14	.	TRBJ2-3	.	CASSQDQGLTDTQYF	TGTGCCAGCAGCCAAGATCAGGGGCTCACAGATACGCAGTATTTT
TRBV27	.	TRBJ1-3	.	CASTRQLLPGNTIYF	TGTGCCAGCACCCGACAGCTTTTACCTGGAAACACCATATATTTT
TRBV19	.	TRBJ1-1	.	CASSAKRDAEAFF	TGTGCCAGTAGTGCCAAAAGGGACGCTGAAGCTTTCTTT
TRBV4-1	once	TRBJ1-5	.	CASSLHGGAGQPQHF	TGCGCCAGCAGCCTCCACGGGGGGGCTGGACAGCCCCAGCATTTT
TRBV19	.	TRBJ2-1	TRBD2	CASTMLAGGSYNEQFF	TGTGCCAGTACGATGCTGGCGGGGGGCTCCTACAATGAGCAGTTCTTC